This T cell receptor beta chain was identified during a study of long-term antiretroviral therapy in people with HIV. A few counts support this clone. Its antigen is as yet unknown. General study points: Post-ART, diversity grew, though it stayed under transplant donor control levels. Blood was collected between about 2003 and 2018, possibly under older ART regimens.

The run of the v3.0 immunoSEQ assay was at survey level. Assay: immunoSEQ multiplex PCR; the TCRdb copy retains only in-frame clones and omits some. The sample consists of 15,000 to 20,000 clones, about 91% of them appearing once. Researchers secured at least one pre-ART and at least two post-ART PBMC samples from each donor. There were roughly 0.95-10 million cryopreserved PBMC in the samples before DNA extraction. CDR3 length: 15 residues. CDR1 and CDR2 from the germline V gene are SGHDN and FVKESK. V was pared by 4 bases and J by 5 bases, with 10 bases of the junction left unmatched. Sample: unsorted PBMCs, taken 0.3 years after starting antiretroviral therapy. The chain carries TRBV14 and TRBJ1-2; TRBD1 agrees at 7 bases. This receptor was obtained from a man aged 60-69 years with HIV. CDR3 loop: CASSRNRGDGYGYTF. The CDR3 DNA is TGTGCCAGCAGCCGTAACAGGGGCGACGGGTATGGCTACACCTTC.